This TCR beta chain was recovered during a study of human T cells and chemical hapten exposure. In the library, unique molecular identifiers were attached to individual cDNA molecules. Using its own MiXCR run on the 5' RACE reads, TCRdb lists one record per CDR3 protein. The sample contains 110,000 or so distinct CDR3 sequences, approximately 20% of which appear only once. Germline V gene data show CDR1 as DFQATT and CDR2 as SNEGSKA (reference sequence). The CDR3 is made up of 12 amino acids. The V and J ends lost 6 bases and 5 bases respectively, with 13 bases between them. The sample holds a few counts of this clonotype. From whole blood left unfractionated, total RNA was extracted.

The chain is built from TRBV20-1 and TRBJ1-1, with D hard to call. The source of this sequence is a human donor in good health. CDR3 sequence (DNA): TGCAGTGCGCGAAAACGCGAGACTGAAGCTTTCTTT. Its protein product is CSARKRETEAFF.